Below, 26 T cell receptor beta chains from the same sample are listed, as sequenced in a study of T cell responses to AZD1222 COVID-19 vaccine. This table comes from immunoSEQ multiplex PCR, and its TCRdb copy is limited to in-frame clones, with some not included. Counted here are 55,000 to 75,000 clones, around 74% occurring once; the ten biggest clones make up approximately 20%. The sequences come from peripheral blood, collected on day 0 of MenACWY control vaccination. These receptors all stem from an adult in good health.

The chain has TRBV9 and TRBJ1-1, with a tentative D call TRBD1 (5 bases). CDR1 SGDLS and CDR2 YYNGEE come from the germline V gene. The CDR3 consists of 15 residues. Trimming left V 0 bases short and J 3 bases short, with 12 bases between. As DNA, the CDR3 is TGTGCCAGCAGCGTAGGTGGCAGGGCTGACACTGAAGCTTTCTTT. Its translation: CASSVGGRADTEAFF.

The chain joins TRBV6-2 or TRBV6-3 to TRBJ1-2; D not resolved. The CDR3 totals 13 residues. The germline V gene encodes CDR1 MNHEY and CDR2 SVGEGT. Trimming removed 2 bases from V and 8 bases from J, with 12 bases in between. CDR3 amino acids: CASSYGGFGGYTF. CDR3 DNA: TGTGCCAGCAGTTACGGCGGCTTCGGCGGCTACACCTTC.

This clone was picked up one time. The sample has other DNA sequences that encode this CDR3 too. The CDR3 here is CAWSVDRNTEAFF. The CDR3 DNA follows: TGTGCCTGGAGTGTCGACAGGAACACTGAAGCTTTCTTT. The rearrangement uses TRBV30 and TRBJ1-1, with D perhaps matching TRBD1 (5 bases). The CDR3 is 13 amino acids. Germline-derived CDR1 and CDR2 are GTSNPN and SVGIG (reference sequence). V gave up 0 bases and J gave up 1 base, with 6 bases separating them.

This sequence joins TRBV7-9 and TRBJ2-1; TRBD1 or TRBD2 may be the D gene (6 bases each). The CDR3 loop spans 15 amino acids. V lost 2 bases, J lost 2 bases, and 10 bases lay in between. Germline CDR1 reads SEHNR; CDR2 reads FQNEAQ (reference sequence). The CDR3 spells CASSLMGGTYNEQFF. CDR3 DNA: TGTGCCAGCAGCTTAATGGGGGGCACCTACAATGAGCAGTTCTTC. The variable domain in full, completed from reference TRBV7-9 and TRBJ2-1, reads DTGVSQNPRHKITKRGQNVTFRCDPISEHNRLYWYRQTLGQGPEFLTYFQNEAQLEKSRLLSDRFSAERPKGSFSTLEIQRTEQGDSAMYLCASSLMGGTYNEQFFGPGTRLTVL.

J is TRBJ2-1 and V is TRBV24-1; TRBD2 agrees at 10 bases. V lost 3 bases, J lost 5 bases, and 6 bases stayed unmatched. The germline V gene encodes CDR1 KGHDR and CDR2 SFDVKD. The CDR3 spans 16 residues. In DNA, the CDR3 is TGTGCCACCAGTGATACTAGCGGGGTAAGGGACAATGAGCAGTTCTTC. Its protein is CATSDTSGVRDNEQFF.

The count of this clone is one. The V and J genes are TRBV3-1 (or the pseudogene TRBV3-2) and TRBJ2-2, with TRBD1 matching over 8 bases. After removal of 8 bases from V and 5 bases from J, the junction contained 13 bases not matched to a gene. In germline, CDR1 is LGHDT, CDR2 YNNKEL (reference sequence). This CDR3 region has 16 residues. The DNA for the CDR3 is TGTGCCAGCCTTTGGACAGGGCTAGTTGGGACCGGGGAGCTGTTTTTT. This translates into CASLWTGLVGTGELFF.

This clone was recorded a few times. V usage is TRBV28 and J usage is TRBJ1-2; D possibly corresponds to TRBD1 (6 bases). V was cut by 5 bases and J by 0 bases, with 16 bases left in between. This CDR3 region has 16 residues. CDR1 MDHEN and CDR2 SYDVKM come from the germline V gene. CDR3 DNA sequence: TGTGCCAGCAGTCGGGGGGGCCCCACTACTAACTATGGCTACACCTTC. This gives the protein CASSRGGPTTNYGYTF.

The chain combines TRBV30 with TRBJ2-1; maybe TRBD1 (5 bases). Germline CDR1 and CDR2: GTSNPN and SVGIG (reference sequence). The CDR3 contains 13 residues. Trimming removed 0 bases at V and 6 bases at J, with 9 bases between. CDR3 sequence reads: CAWSVQGINEQFF. CDR3 nucleotides: TGTGCCTGGAGTGTCCAGGGAATCAATGAGCAGTTCTTC.

This clone was observed a few times. The rearrangement joins TRBV18 to TRBJ2-1, with 9 bases matching TRBD1. This CDR3 has 16 amino acids. J gave up 7 bases and V 4 bases, and 11 bases lay outside the gene matches. Looked up from germline, CDR1 is KGHSH and CDR2 is LQKENI. The CDR3 region has the DNA TGTGCCAGCTCACGCTACGGGACAGGGAGTATGAATGAGCAGTTCTTC. It codes for CASSRYGTGSMNEQFF.

The chain links TRBV11-2 to TRBJ2-1, with 10 bases that match TRBD2. Germline lookup yields CDR1 SGHAT and CDR2 FQNNGV. The CDR3 consists of 18 residues. The trim removed 4 bases at V and 2 bases at J, leaving 11 bases unmatched. CDR3 bases: TGTGCCAGCAGCTATCGGCTAGCGGGAGTGGGGCCCTACAATGAGCAGTTCTTC. This translates into CASSYRLAGVGPYNEQFF.

The chain uses TRBV19 and TRBJ1-2, with no clear D. Trimming left V 5 bases short and J 2 bases short, with 15 bases between. CDR3 length equals 15 residues. Germline-derived CDR1 and CDR2 are LNHDA and SQIVND (reference sequence). CDR3 in amino acids: CASSPGGGINYGYTF. The DNA for the CDR3 is TGTGCCAGTAGTCCCGGAGGAGGTATAAACTATGGCTACACCTTC.

The CDR3 protein is CASSQEDRGRTQHF. The CDR3 region has the DNA TGCGCCAGCAGCCAGGAGGACAGGGGTAGGACCCAGCATTTT. This sequence joins TRBV4-1 and TRBJ1-5; 9 nucleotides align to TRBD1. The V and J ends lost 3 bases and 11 bases, in that order; junction bases with no gene match: 8. Looked up from germline, CDR1 is MGHRA and CDR2 is YSYEKL. CDR3 size: 14 residues.

CDR3 nucleotides: TGCGCCAGCAGCTTGGGTGGACTAGCGCCTTACAATGAGCAGTTCTTC. Translating it yields CASSLGGLAPYNEQFF. The rearrangement uses TRBV5-1 and TRBJ2-1; TRBD2 matches 9 bases. CDR3 length equals 16 residues. V dropped 0 bases and J dropped 4; count of bases not matched to a gene: 5. Germline-derived CDR1 and CDR2 are SGHRS and YFSETQ. Complete variable domain (other parts from reference TRBV5-1 and TRBJ2-1): KAGVTQTPRYLIKTRGQQVTLSCSPISGHRSVSWYQQTPGQGLQFLFEYFSETQRNKGNFPGRFSGRQFSNSRSEMNVSTLELGDSALYLCASSLGGLAPYNEQFFGPGTRLTVL.

This chain connects TRBV7-9 to TRBJ1-2, with unresolved D. The CDR3 has 14 residues. The germline gives CDR1 SEHNR, CDR2 FQNEAQ (reference sequence). Trimming left V 1 base short and J 8 bases short, with 14 bases between. The CDR3: CASSLEGLRRGYTF. The CDR3 DNA reads as TGTGCCAGCAGCTTAGAGGGCCTCCGACGGGGCTACACCTTC.

The gene calls are TRBV29-1 and TRBJ1-2, with D possibly being TRBD1 (6 bases). Germline V gene sequence: CDR1 SQVTM, CDR2 ANQGSEA. V was cut by 8 bases and J by 8 bases, with 18 bases left in between. This CDR3 has 12 residues. The CDR3 nucleotides read TGCAGCTCGGGAGGGGGTCTGGAAGGCTACACCTTC. Translation gives CSSGGGLEGYTF.

The rearrangement links TRBV6-5 to TRBJ2-1; D is unclear. CDR3 size: 12 residues. Germline CDR1 and CDR2: MNHEY and SVGAGI. V was trimmed by 10 bases and J by 5 bases, leaving 12 bases between them. CDR3 bases: TGTGCCACCAGCATTAAAGACAATGAGCAGTTCTTC. Translation: CATSIKDNEQFF.

The chain is built from TRBV5-1 and TRBJ2-7; D gene unclear. V was clipped by 0 bases and J by 1 base, with 5 bases between them. The CDR3 covers 13 residues. Per the germline V gene, CDR1 is SGHRS and CDR2 is YFSETQ. The CDR3 region is CASSLATSYEQYF. The CDR3 DNA reads TGCGCCAGCAGCTTGGCCACATCCTACGAGCAGTACTTC.

The chain recombines TRBV19 with TRBJ1-2; TRBD1 might be the D (6 bases). Germline-derived CDR1 and CDR2 are LNHDA and SQIVND (reference sequence). V was shortened by 8 bases and J by 10 bases, with 17 bases between the two germline ends. This CDR3 spans 12 amino acids. The DNA of the CDR3 is TGTGCCAGTCGCACAGCTGGACAGAACTACACCTTC. Amino acids: CASRTAGQNYTF.

V gene TRBV19 combines with J gene TRBJ1-2, with no clear D. V was trimmed by 7 bases and J by 0 bases, leaving 27 bases between them. Germline V gene data show CDR1 as LNHDA and CDR2 as SQIVND (reference sequence). The CDR3 runs to 19 residues. The CDR3 coding sequence is TGTGCCAGTACCCCACGGAACCGACAAGCCTCTGTTACTAACTATGGCTACACCTTC. Its translation is CASTPRNRQASVTNYGYTF.

The table lists this clone with a few counts. The chain joins TRBV15 to TRBJ2-1; TRBD2 might be the D (6 bases). This CDR3 contains 12 residues. Trimming removed 8 bases from V and 7 bases from J, with 12 bases in between. The V gene's germline CDR1 is LNHNV and CDR2 YYDKDF (reference sequence). For the CDR3, the DNA is TGTGCCACCGGCGGGGTCTCGAATGAGCAGTTCTTC. Protein sequence: CATGGVSNEQFF.

This chain connects TRBV5-6 to TRBJ1-2, with 9 bases lining up with TRBD1. This CDR3 has 19 amino acids. The ends lost 3 bases at V and 4 bases at J; junction bases unmatched: 19. CDR1 and CDR2 (germline): SGHDT, YYEEEE. Here the CDR3 reads CASSSALPGQGVGSYGYTF. In DNA form, the CDR3 reads TGTGCCAGCAGCTCTGCCCTTCCGGGACAGGGAGTGGGGAGCTATGGCTACACCTTC. The full variable domain, with the rest looked up from reference TRBV5-6 and TRBJ1-2, is DAGVTQSPTHLIKTRGQQVTLRCSPKSGHDTVSWYQQALGQGPQFIFQYYEEEERQRGNFPDRFSGHQFPNYSSELNVNALLLGDSALYLCASSSALPGQGVGSYGYTFGSGTRLTVV.

The CDR3 protein is CASSQDLQVVYYEQYF. The CDR3 nucleotides read TGTGCCAGCAGCCAAGATCTACAGGTAGTCTACTACGAGCAGTACTTC. V gene TRBV4-2 combines with J gene TRBJ2-7, with a weak D call TRBD1 (5 bases). The CDR3 has 16 amino acids. Trimming removed 0 bases from V and 3 bases from J, with 15 bases in between. The V gene's germline CDR1 is LGHNA and CDR2 YNFKEQ.

This clone was seen more than once but under ten times. This rearrangement joins TRBV19 to TRBJ2-3; D may be TRBD1 or TRBD2 (5 bases each). CDR3 length equals 14 residues. The germline V gene encodes CDR1 LNHDA and CDR2 SQIVND (reference sequence). V lost 2 bases to trimming and J lost 4 bases, with 10 bases between them. CDR3 DNA sequence: TGTGCCAGTAGTATATTGGGGGATTCAGATACGCAGTATTTT. Its translation is CASSILGDSDTQYF.

The gene calls are TRBV2 and TRBJ1-1; D not certain. This CDR3 spans 14 amino acids. Between the trimmed V and J ends, which lost 7 bases and 1 base, there was a span of 13 bases. The germline gives CDR1 SNHLY, CDR2 FYNNEI. In nucleotides, the CDR3 is TGTGCCAGCACCCAGCGAAGGGAGAACACTGAAGCTTTCTTT. Its translation is CASTQRRENTEAFF.

In its sample, this clone was seen once. The CDR3 loop is CASSESPGNSGNTIYF. CDR3 DNA sequence: TGTGCCAGCAGTGAATCCCCAGGAAACTCTGGAAACACCATATATTTT. This chain uses TRBV2 with TRBJ1-3; D uncertain. Germline V gene sequence: CDR1 SNHLY, CDR2 FYNNEI. There are 16 residues in the CDR3. Trimming removed 2 bases from V and 0 bases from J, with 11 bases in between.

This sequence joins TRBV19 and TRBJ1-4; D is ambiguous. CDR1 is LNHDA and CDR2 is SQIVND in the germline V gene (reference sequence). The CDR3 extends over 15 amino acids. Between the trimmed V and J ends, which lost 5 bases and 0 bases, there was a span of 10 bases. Here the CDR3 DNA reads TGTGCCAGTAGTCCGTCGGGGTCAACTAATGAAAAACTGTTTTTT. This codes for CASSPSGSTNEKLFF.